Each of the 9 T cell receptor beta chains below was sequenced from the same sample in a study of response to subunit inactivated influenza vaccine. Using its own MiXCR run on the RT-PCR reads, TCRdb lists one record per CDR3 protein. The sample shows 300,000 to 350,000 distinct CDR3 sequences, roughly 22% of them seen only once. The sequenced sample was PBMCs from blood, obtained approximately 20 months after vaccination. All receptors derive from a man aged 50-75 years who received an inactivated influenza vaccine.

J is TRBJ1-5 and V is TRBV12-3 or TRBV12-4; possibly TRBD1 for D (5 bases). The V and J ends lost 5 bases and 3 bases respectively, with 8 bases between them. The CDR3 has 13 residues. The CDR3 protein is CASSTGDNQPQHF. The DNA for the CDR3 is TGTGCCAGCAGTACAGGAGACAATCAGCCCCAGCATTTT.

This clonotype was counted between two and nine times. The V call is TRBV27, the J call TRBJ1-1; D possibly corresponds to TRBD1 (6 bases). V was clipped by 0 bases and J by 5 bases, with 13 bases between them. Germline V gene data show CDR1 as MNHEY and CDR2 as SMNVEV (reference sequence). This CDR3 comprises 15 residues. CDR3 DNA: TGTGCCAGCAGTTTATCGGTAGGGGGAGATACTGAAGCTTTCTTT. Translated, it gives CASSLSVGGDTEAFF.

The chain carries TRBV12-3 or TRBV12-4 and TRBJ1-5; no definite D call. This CDR3 region has 15 residues. The ends were cut back, 1 base at V and 0 bases at J, with 7 bases in the middle. As DNA, the CDR3 is TGTGCCAGCAGTTTAGGGCCGAATAGCAATCAGCCCCAGCATTTT. This gives the protein CASSLGPNSNQPQHF.

This clonotype appeared a few times. The chain has TRBV20-1 and TRBJ1-2, with a possible D match to TRBD1 (6 bases). Germline CDR1 reads DFQATT; CDR2 reads SNEGSKA (reference sequence). The CDR3 length is 17 residues. The V end was cut by 0 bases, the J end by 1 base, with 18 bases between. CDR3 coding DNA: TGCAGTGCTAGAGATGCGCCGGCGGGGGGGCTTAACTATGGCTACACCTTC. It codes for CSARDAPAGGLNYGYTF.

The CDR3 nucleotides read TGTGCCAGCAGCCCATTGGACAGCAGCTCTGGGGCCAACGTCCTGACTTTC. Translated, it gives CASSPLDSSSGANVLTF. This chain links TRBV7-8 with TRBJ2-6; possibly TRBD1 for D (6 bases). Per the germline V gene, CDR1 is SGHVS and CDR2 is FQNEAQ. CDR3 length: 17 residues. With 5 bases removed from V and 0 bases from J, the gap between germline ends came to 14 bases.

This chain links TRBV3-1 with TRBJ2-1; D not resolved. V lost 4 bases to trimming and J lost 0 bases, with 10 bases between them. Germline values: CDR1 LGHDT, CDR2 YNNKEL (reference sequence). The CDR3 totals 15 residues. This chain's CDR3 is CASSPVASSYNEQFF. The CDR3 DNA follows: TGTGCCAGCAGCCCGGTTGCAAGCTCCTACAATGAGCAGTTCTTC.

This rearrangement joins TRBV30 to TRBJ2-7, with D uncertain. This CDR3 region has 13 residues. CDR1 GTSNPN and CDR2 SVGIG come from the germline V gene (reference sequence). V lost 0 bases and J lost 4, with 10 bases in between. This chain's CDR3 is CAWSVGRLYEQYF. The DNA of the CDR3 is TGTGCCTGGAGTGTAGGGCGGCTTTACGAGCAGTACTTC.

The chain carries TRBV28 and TRBJ2-3; 10 nucleotides match TRBD1. Germline V gene data show CDR1 as MDHEN and CDR2 as SYDVKM. This CDR3 has 15 residues. Trimming removed 5 bases from V and 3 bases from J; junction bases left unmatched: 5. The CDR3 nucleotides read TGTGCCAGCAGTGTACCGGGACAGGGGACAGATACGCAGTATTTT. As protein: CASSVPGQGTDTQYF.

This clonotype was seen a few times. The rearrangement joins TRBV10-3 to TRBJ2-5; the D is unclear. Trimming removed 3 bases from V and 5 bases from J, with 10 bases in between. Per germline, CDR1 ENHRY and CDR2 SYGVKD. The CDR3 consists of 13 residues. CDR3 nucleotides: TGTGCCATCAGTGAAGGAGAGGAGGAGACCCAGTACTTC. Protein sequence: CAISEGEEETQYF.